This note documents a single TCR beta chain sequence. The data belong to a study of blood T cell repertoires in COVID-19. Background on the study: The samples span acute and convalescent COVID-19 from the United States, Italy and Spain. Sources were T cells, B-cell-depleted T cells, or PBMCs; the material itself was cDNA or gDNA.

Sequenced by immunoSEQ multiplex PCR; TCRdb stores in-frame clones only, minus some. Of 110,000 or so clones listed, about 76% are singletons. Germline V gives CDR1 MDHEN, CDR2 SYDVKM. This CDR3 comprises 11 residues. V was trimmed by 6 bases and J by 5 bases, leaving 7 bases between them. V is TRBV28 and J is TRBJ1-2; possibly TRBD1 for D (5 bases). The sequencing input was peripheral blood. The TCR comes from a man older than 75 with acute or convalescent COVID-19. The CDR3 coding sequence is TGTGCCAGCAGGTACAGGTATGGCTACACCTTC. It yields the protein CASRYRYGYTF.